The 15 T cell receptor beta chains given below trace back to one sample, sequenced in a study of memory CD8 T cells in hepatitis C reinfection (dated by TCRdb to 2016 to 2017). The time point tag for this specimen amounts to: pre-reinfection, 55 to 20 weeks before reinfection detection. TCR sequencing was performed on the sorted cells directly ex vivo, without any in vitro expansion beforehand. Library method: the immunoSEQ multiplex PCR assay. Sourced from immuneACCESS, this table was stored by TCRdb with only in-frame sequences that have V and J called. A share of the clones is absent; for the studies checked, an unresolved V gene accounts for under half, and the remainder has no known explanation. In all, the sample holds 50,000 or so clones, and approximately 89% of those were seen once. The ten largest clones take up about 1% of the sample. The sample comprised naive CD8+ T cells sorted from blood. Taken with the paper, the label for cell subset or site translates to: total naive CD8+CD45RO- T cells. These receptors all come from a man aged 18 to 29 with hepatitis C virus infection.

V usage is TRBV4-2 and J usage is TRBJ2-7; D possibly corresponds to TRBD1 (5 bases). The CDR3 sequence is 15 residues long. Germline V CDR1 and CDR2: LGHNA, YNFKEQ. Deletions cut 0 bases from V and 3 bases from J, with 12 bases between. CDR3 sequence (DNA): TGTGCCAGCAGCCAAGAGGGTACAGGCAGCTACGAGCAGTACTTC. It translates to CASSQEGTGSYEQYF.

The gene calls are TRBV13 and TRBJ2-1; perhaps TRBD1 as D (6 bases). CDR1 is PRHDT, CDR2 FYEKMQ, per germline (reference sequence). Trimming pared 5 bases from V and 1 base from J, leaving 12 bases between. The CDR3 length is 15 residues. CDR3 DNA sequence: TGTGCCAGCAGCCCACCCGACAGGTCCTACAATGAGCAGTTCTTC. This translates into CASSPPDRSYNEQFF.

V and J are TRBV6-1 and TRBJ1-5; unclear D gene. CDR3 length equals 13 residues. The V gene lost 7 bases and the J gene lost 1 base, with 8 bases spanning the gap. Germline assignment: CDR1 MNHNS and CDR2 SASEGT. The CDR3 DNA is TGTGCCAGCAAGGCGGGAAGCAATCAGCCCCAGCATTTT. This codes for CASKAGSNQPQHF.

The V gene is TRBV10-3, the J gene TRBJ2-4; 12 nucleotides match TRBD2. The ends lost 0 bases at V and 8 bases at J; junction bases unmatched: 5. Germline V gene sequence: CDR1 ENHRY, CDR2 SYGVKD. The CDR3 is 16 amino acids. The CDR3 bases are TGTGCCATCAGTGAGTCGGCTAGCGGGAGGGGAGACATTCAGTACTTC. Protein sequence: CAISESASGRGDIQYF.

This clone is a singleton in its sample. This same CDR3 is encoded by further DNA sequences in the sample. The chain employs TRBV4-1 and TRBJ1-3; D remains unclear. V lost 0 bases and J 0 bases, leaving 9 bases between the germline ends. The CDR3 has 16 amino acids. Germline V lookup: CDR1 MGHRA, CDR2 YSYEKL. The CDR3 nucleotides read TGCGCCAGCAGCCAAGAGGCAGGACTCTCTGGAAACACCATATATTTT. Translation gives CASSQEAGLSGNTIYF.

The chain is built from TRBV7-6 and TRBJ2-5; 10 bases are shared with TRBD1. The CDR3 loop spans 14 amino acids. With 5 bases clipped from V and 1 base from J, the junction kept 1 base outside the gene matches. Germline V gives CDR1 SGHVS, CDR2 FNYEAQ. The CDR3 nucleotides read TGTGCCAGCAGCCGGACAGGGGGCCAAGAGACCCAGTACTTC. Encoded protein: CASSRTGGQETQYF. The whole variable domain, filled in from reference TRBV7-6 and TRBJ2-5, reads GAGVSQSPRYKVTKRGQDVALRCDPISGHVSLYWYRQALGQGPEFLTYFNYEAQQDKSGLPNDRFSAERPEGSISTLTIQRTEQRDSAMYRCASSRTGGQETQYFGPGTRLLVL.

The chain couples TRBV27 to TRBJ2-5; D not resolved. CDR3 length: 14 residues. Germline V gene data show CDR1 as MNHEY and CDR2 as SMNVEV (reference sequence). V gave up 4 bases and J gave up 3 bases, with 12 bases separating them. CDR3 nucleotides: TGTGCCAGCAGTTCCGTGGCAGGCGAAGAGACCCAGTACTTC. Translated: CASSSVAGEETQYF.

This chain joins TRBV6-5 and TRBJ1-2, with D possibly being TRBD1 (5 bases). The CDR3 covers 15 residues. Germline CDR1 reads MNHEY; CDR2 reads SVGAGI. The V gene lost 5 bases and the J gene lost 5 bases, with 18 bases spanning the gap. CDR3 region: CASSPTPGMGYGYTF. DNA for the CDR3: TGTGCCAGCAGTCCCACTCCAGGGATGGGATATGGCTACACCTTC.

The V call is TRBV11-2, the J call TRBJ2-5; TRBD1 is a possible D gene (6 bases). Looked up from germline, CDR1 is SGHAT and CDR2 is FQNNGV. V lost 5 bases and J 4 bases, leaving 23 bases between the germline ends. The CDR3 length is 17 residues. CDR3 coding DNA: TGTGCCAGCAGCCTCCTCGGGACACCTGGGTTTATAGAGACCCAGTACTTC. This encodes CASSLLGTPGFIETQYF.

This clone showed up just once. The CDR3 DNA sequence: TGTGCCAGCTGGACGGGATGGTCCGAAGCCAAAAACATTCAGTACTTC. This gives the protein CASWTGWSEAKNIQYF. The chain links TRBV6-6 to TRBJ2-4; D possibly corresponds to TRBD2 (5 bases). V shed 8 bases and J shed 0 bases, with 17 bases lying between them. CDR3 length: 16 residues. The germline gives CDR1 MNHNY, CDR2 SVGAGI (reference sequence).

The V call is TRBV27, the J call TRBJ2-1; weak D call: TRBD2 (6 bases). V shed 5 bases and J shed 4 bases, with 21 bases lying between them. Germline V gives CDR1 MNHEY, CDR2 SMNVEV (reference sequence). This CDR3 is built from 17 residues. This CDR3 is CASSPIQGREIYNEQFF. The CDR3 DNA is TGTGCCAGCAGTCCCATCCAAGGGCGGGAAATATACAATGAGCAGTTCTTC.

The chain uses TRBV9 and TRBJ2-1; 8 nucleotides align to TRBD2. CDR1 is SGDLS and CDR2 is YYNGEE in the germline V gene. Trimming removed 4 bases from V and 4 bases from J; junction bases left unmatched: 7. CDR3 length equals 15 residues. As DNA, the CDR3 is TGTGCCAGCAGCTCGAGCGGGGGAGGATACAATGAGCAGTTCTTC. Translating gives CASSSSGGGYNEQFF.

CDR3: CASSPSQGVYTEAFF. CDR3 in DNA: TGTGCCAGCAGCCCCTCGCAGGGCGTCTACACTGAAGCTTTCTTT. This chain uses TRBV9 with TRBJ1-1; D is possibly TRBD1 (5 bases). The germline CDR1 and CDR2 sequences are SGDLS and YYNGEE. The CDR3 has 15 residues. V was pared by 4 bases and J by 3 bases, with 16 bases between.

This chain joins TRBV9 and TRBJ1-6; 9 nucleotides align to TRBD1. This CDR3 region has 14 residues. The germline gives CDR1 SGDLS, CDR2 YYNGEE. The trim removed 4 bases at V and 6 bases at J, leaving 2 bases unmatched. The CDR3 nucleotides are TGTGCCAGCAGCAAGACAGGGGGTAATTCACCCCTCCACTTT. Amino acid sequence: CASSKTGGNSPLHF. The variable domain in full, completed from reference TRBV9 and TRBJ1-6, reads DSGVTQTPKHLITATGQRVTLRCSPRSGDLSVYWYQQSLDQGLQFLIQYYNGEERAKGNILERFSAQQFPDLHSELNLSSLELGDSALYFCASSKTGGNSPLHFGNGTRLTVT.

This chain joins TRBV6-1 and TRBJ2-3, with D perhaps matching TRBD2 (6 bases). The V end was cut by 2 bases, the J end by 0 bases, with 12 bases between. The CDR3 is 16 residues long. CDR1 and CDR2 from the germline V gene are MNHNS and SASEGT. The CDR3, as DNA: TGTGCCAGCAGTGAACTGGCAGGGACTAGCACAGATACGCAGTATTTT. As protein: CASSELAGTSTDTQYF.